The T cell receptor beta chain described here comes from a study of HIV-infected patients and healthy controls. CDR1 is KGHSH and CDR2 is LQKENI in the germline V gene. With 3 bases removed from V and 2 bases from J, the gap between germline ends came to 12 bases. The CDR3 has 15 amino acids. By its share, this clonotype is medium-sized (0.01 to 0.1%). The antigen is not known. All unsorted peripheral T cells were captured because whole blood was used without fractionation. cDNA was made from about 510 ng RNA using alpha and beta constant primers. Using multiplexing indices, alpha and beta chain libraries were generated apart by chain-specific third strand synthesis. A single record per CDR3 protein comes from TCRdb applying MiXCR to the 5' RACE reads. This table holds around 21,000 distinct CDR3 sequences, around 9.3% found once. General study points: CDR3 sharing between individuals was lower in HIV-infected patients than in healthy controls. HIV-associated CDR3 frequencies dropped significantly during therapy; CMV-associated ones, mostly rising, changed nonsignificantly.

The V and J genes are TRBV18 and TRBJ2-3; no firm D call. The sequence came from an adult in good health. What was sequenced was blood. CDR3 nucleotide sequence: TGTGCCAGCTCACCCTCTGCGGTTAACACAGATACGCAGTATTTT. Protein: CASSPSAVNTDTQYF.